This T cell receptor beta chain was recovered during a study of graft-versus-host responses after intestinal transplantation. Looking at the study overall: The whole recipient group had anti-thymocyte globulin induction followed by tacrolimus and steroids for roughly three years.

The germline gives CDR1 MNHNS, CDR2 SASEGT. V was pared by 3 bases and J by 10 bases, with 16 bases between. This CDR3 contains 14 residues. Turning to this clone: No antigen is known for it.

Generated by immunoSEQ multiplex PCR, the TCRdb table keeps only in-frame clones and is missing some. The table records tens of thousands of clones, 83% of them present only once. The sample consisted of unstimulated CD8+ T cells sorted from spleen or lymph node cells, taken before intestinal transplant. V is TRBV6-1 and J is TRBJ1-5, with D possibly TRBD1 on 5 matching bases. This clonotype was obtained from a human donor who received an intestinal transplant. The CDR3 DNA follows: TGTGCCAGCAGTGATGCCCTTTTCCAGGGACCCCAGCATTTT. This translates into CASSDALFQGPQHF.